A single sample is the source of the 12 T cell receptor beta chains below, sequenced in a study of shared clonotypes between healthy human individuals. The table came from immunoSEQ multiplex PCR; TCRdb's copy has only in-frame clones and leaves some out. The repertoire holds approximately 1,000,000 clones, with about 80% as singletons. Sequencing was carried out using memory CD4+ T cells from PBMCs. Described subset: CD45RA-negative fraction. The receptors were sampled from a man aged 18 to 30 in good health. Some clones in this sample may be carry-over from other donors' samples.

The chain combines TRBV10-2 with TRBJ2-3; weak D call: TRBD2 (6 bases). The CDR3 covers 13 residues. CDR1 and CDR2 (germline): WSHSY, SAAADI. V was clipped by 3 bases and J by 9 bases, with 13 bases between them. The chain's CDR3 is CASSDGWRETQYF. CDR3 nucleotide sequence: TGCGCCAGCAGTGACGGATGGAGGGAGACGCAGTATTTT.

The rearrangement links TRBV18 to TRBJ1-4; weak D call: TRBD1 (6 bases). Per germline, CDR1 KGHSH and CDR2 LQKENI. The CDR3 has 15 amino acids. The V end was cut by 3 bases, the J end by 4 bases, with 12 bases between. The CDR3 protein is CASSPFEGHNEKLFF. CDR3 bases: TGTGCCAGCTCACCTTTCGAGGGACATAATGAAAAACTGTTTTTT.

V and J are TRBV5-1 and TRBJ1-1; TRBD1 matches at 8 bases. The germline CDR1 and CDR2 sequences are SGHRS and YFSETQ. V lost 4 bases to trimming and J lost 1 base; unmatched junction nucleotides: 3. This CDR3 spans 14 amino acids. The CDR3 nucleotides are TGCGCCAGCAGCGTCGGACAGGGGAACACTGAAGCTTTCTTT. Translating it yields CASSVGQGNTEAFF.

Only a few counts were recorded for this clone. The chain uses TRBV20-1 and TRBJ2-7; either TRBD1 or TRBD2 may fit D (5 bases each). Trimming took 3 bases from V and 9 from J, leaving 12 bases between them. CDR1 is DFQATT and CDR2 is SNEGSKA in the germline V gene (reference sequence). This CDR3 comprises 11 residues. The CDR3 nucleotides read TGCAGTGCTAGCGACCCGGGACGGCAGTACTTC. This sequence encodes CSASDPGRQYF.

About this clone: With a far larger clone one base away, a read error is the likely cause. The chain has TRBV5-1 and TRBJ2-7; 8 bases are shared with TRBD1. The CDR3 is made up of 15 amino acids. Trimming removed 3 bases from V and 5 bases from J; junction bases left unmatched: 10. The germline gives CDR1 SGHRS, CDR2 YFSETQ. CDR3 sequence reads: CASSSGQGVGDEQYV. CDR3 bases: TGCGCCAGCAGCTCCGGACAGGGAGTGGGGGACGAGCAGTACGTC.

This clone was observed a few times. This rearrangement joins TRBV28 to TRBJ1-5, with 10 bases fitting TRBD1. The CDR3 is 15 amino acids. Germline values: CDR1 MDHEN, CDR2 SYDVKM. Germline trimming cut 6 bases from V and 2 bases from J; bases unmatched to any gene: 4. CDR3 bases: TGTGCCAGCAGCTGGGACAGGGGCGGCAATCAGCCCCAGCATTTT. Translating gives CASSWDRGGNQPQHF.

The chain couples TRBV11-2 to TRBJ2-2; perhaps D is TRBD1 or TRBD2 (5 bases each). The CDR3 contains 13 residues. V dropped 6 bases and J dropped 5 bases, with 10 bases sitting between them. CDR1 and CDR2 (germline): SGHAT, FQNNGV. The CDR3 reads CASRVRETGELFF. Written as DNA, the CDR3 is TGTGCCAGCAGGGTCAGGGAGACCGGGGAGCTGTTTTTT. The full variable domain, its missing parts supplied by reference TRBV11-2 and TRBJ2-2, is EAGVAQSPRYKIIEKRQSVAFWCNPISGHATLYWYQQILGQGPKLLIQFQNNGVVDDSQLPKDRFSAERLKGVDSTLKIQPAKLEDSAVYLCASRVRETGELFFGEGSRLTVL.

Note on this clone: This same CDR3 is encoded by further DNA sequences in the sample. The chain combines TRBV4-1 with TRBJ2-1, with 7 bases identical to TRBD2. Looked up from germline, CDR1 is MGHRA and CDR2 is YSYEKL. CDR3 length: 15 residues. The ends lost 0 bases at V and 6 bases at J; junction bases unmatched: 5. CDR3 amino acids: CASSQDGLAVNEQFF. The CDR3 nucleotides are TGCGCCAGCAGCCAAGATGGGCTAGCGGTCAATGAGCAGTTCTTC.

J is TRBJ2-7 and V is TRBV11-2; the D gene is possibly TRBD2 (5 bases). V shed 6 bases and J shed 3 bases, with 18 bases lying between them. This CDR3 has 15 residues. Germline V gene sequence: CDR1 SGHAT, CDR2 FQNNGV. DNA for the CDR3: TGTGCCAGCAGTTTTATGGCCAGCGGAAACTACGAGCAGTACTTC. Its translation: CASSFMASGNYEQYF.

This clone occurred once. This chain joins TRBV5-1 and TRBJ2-7, with 12 bases lining up with TRBD1. Looked up from germline, CDR1 is SGHRS and CDR2 is YFSETQ. This CDR3 has 15 amino acids. With V trimmed by 4 bases and J by 5 bases, 7 bases remained unmatched. CDR3 protein: CASSVQGQGADEQYF. The CDR3 nucleotides read TGCGCCAGCAGCGTACAGGGACAGGGGGCCGACGAGCAGTACTTC.

The chain employs TRBV2 and TRBJ2-1; perhaps D is TRBD1 or TRBD2 (5 bases each). In germline, CDR1 is SNHLY, CDR2 FYNNEI. Trimming left V 7 bases short and J 4 bases short, with 11 bases between. This CDR3 spans 13 amino acids. This CDR3 is CASKGTEYNEQFF. For the CDR3, the DNA is TGTGCCAGCAAAGGGACGGAGTACAATGAGCAGTTCTTC. Looking up the rest from reference TRBV2 and TRBJ2-1 gives the full variable domain: EPEVTQTPSHQVTQMGQEVILRCVPISNHLYFYWYRQILGQKVEFLVSFYNNEISEKSEIFDDQFSVERPDGSNFTLKIRSTKLEDSAMYFCASKGTEYNEQFFGPGTRLTVL.

Points on this clone: A much larger clone differs from this one at a single base, so this may be a read error. Different DNA sequences within this sample yield the same CDR3. CDR3 DNA sequence: TGTGCCAGCAGCAGGGACAGGGTGGATACGCAGTATTTT. It codes for CASSRDRVDTQYF. The V call is TRBV27, the J call TRBJ2-3, with 9 bases identical to TRBD1. The CDR3 runs to 13 residues. CDR1 MNHEY and CDR2 SMNVEV come from the germline V gene (reference sequence). Unmatched junction bases numbered 4, after V lost 6 bases and J lost 6 bases.